One sample yielded the 12 T cell receptor beta chains listed below, sequenced in a study of neurological immune-mediated disorders. TCRdb ran MiXCR on the 5' RACE reads and lists one entry per CDR3 protein. This sample yields approximately 68,000 distinct CDR3 sequences, of which approximately 4.6% are seen a single time; 2% to 2.5% belongs to the top ten. The specimen was PBMCs. Receptors originate from an older woman with multiple sclerosis.

There are many counts of this clonotype. The chain has TRBV7-2 and TRBJ1-4; D gene uncertain. The CDR3 has 12 amino acids. The ends were cut back, 1 base at V and 10 bases at J, with 7 bases in the middle. CDR1 is SGHTA and CDR2 is FQGNSA in the germline V gene. CDR3 nucleotides: TGTGCCAGCAGCTTAGATTCTAGAAAACTGTTTTTT. Translation: CASSLDSRKLFF.

The V call is TRBV18, the J call TRBJ2-3; 8 nucleotides align to TRBD2. The CDR3 covers 16 residues. Losses at the gene ends were 2 bases for V and 4 bases for J; bases not matched to a gene: 8. Germline CDR1 KGHSH, CDR2 LQKENI. For the CDR3, the DNA is TGTGCCAGCTCACCATTAGCGGGAACATCTGCAGATACGCAGTATTTT. This sequence encodes CASSPLAGTSADTQYF.

This clonotype was seen repeatedly, ten times or more. The genes are TRBV12-3 or TRBV12-4 and TRBJ1-5; possible D gene TRBD1, 6 bases. V lost 4 bases, J lost 9 bases, and 19 bases lay in between. This CDR3 comprises 15 residues. CDR3 DNA: TGTGCCAGCAGTTACCGACAGGCTCAAGGAGGGCCCCAGCATTTT. As protein: CASSYRQAQGGPQHF.

This clonotype was seen repeatedly, ten times or more. J is TRBJ2-3 and V is TRBV7-9, with a weak D call TRBD2 (5 bases). The V and J ends lost 1 base and 9 bases respectively, with 11 bases between them. Germline V gene sequence: CDR1 SEHNR, CDR2 FQNEAQ (reference sequence). The CDR3 has 13 residues. CDR3 sequence (DNA): TGTGCCAGCAGCTTAGTTCTGGGAGACACGCAGTATTTT. Translation: CASSLVLGDTQYF.

This clonotype was found many times. This rearrangement joins TRBV20-1 to TRBJ2-3; 9 bases fit TRBD2. Germline CDR1 and CDR2: DFQATT and SNEGSKA (reference sequence). The CDR3 runs 15 residues. V trimming: 6 bases; J trimming: 2 bases; junction bases outside the gene matches: 9. CDR3 DNA sequence: TGCAGTGCGCCAGCGGGAGGTGCGTACACAGATACGCAGTATTTT. It translates to CSAPAGGAYTDTQYF.

In its sample, this clonotype was seen many times. The chain uses TRBV2 and TRBJ2-3; no definite D call. V was pared by 8 bases and J by 6 bases, with 9 bases between. Germline V gene data show CDR1 as SNHLY and CDR2 as FYNNEI. There are 11 residues in the CDR3. Written as DNA, the CDR3 is TGTGCCAGCCCTGGGGTGGATACGCAGTATTTT. Translating gives CASPGVDTQYF.

This clonotype was recorded many times. V is TRBV3-1 and J is TRBJ1-2; TRBD1 matches at 9 bases. Trimming at V came to 4 bases and at J to 8 bases, leaving 17 bases not matched to a gene. Per germline, CDR1 LGHDT and CDR2 YNNKEL (reference sequence). This CDR3 is built from 17 residues. CDR3 in amino acids: CASSRDSGTGMIGGYTF. CDR3 nucleotide sequence: TGTGCCAGCAGCCGCGACTCAGGGACAGGGATGATAGGGGGCTACACCTTC. Together with reference TRBV3-1 and TRBJ1-2, the CDR3 gives the full variable domain: DTAVSQTPKYLVTQMGNDKSIKCEQNLGHDTMYWYKQDSKKFLKIMFSYNNKELIINETVPNRFSPKSPDKAHLNLHINSLELGDSAVYFCASSRDSGTGMIGGYTFGSGTRLTVV.

This clonotype was seen ten or more times. This sequence joins TRBV6-4 and TRBJ2-1, with 9 bases fitting TRBD2. CDR3 length equals 15 residues. With V trimmed by 2 bases and J by 7 bases, 6 bases remained unmatched. Germline lookup yields CDR1 MRHNA and CDR2 SNTAGT. CDR3 nucleotide sequence: TGTGCCAGCAGTGACGCTGGACTAGCGCCTAATGAGCAGTTCTTC. Its translation is CASSDAGLAPNEQFF.

The rearrangement uses TRBV5-1 and TRBJ2-7; a weak D match, TRBD1 (5 bases). Trimming shortened V by 6 bases and J by 0 bases, and 13 bases separated the two germline ends. Looked up from germline, CDR1 is SGHRS and CDR2 is YFSETQ. CDR3 length equals 14 residues. Written as DNA, the CDR3 is TGCGCCAGCAAGGACATCTCCAGCTCCTACGAGCAGTACTTC. Amino acids: CASKDISSSYEQYF.

This clonotype was picked up many times. The chain carries TRBV12-3 or TRBV12-4 and TRBJ2-3, with D tentatively TRBD1 (6 bases). This CDR3 comprises 13 residues. Trimming pared 3 bases from V and 4 bases from J, leaving 8 bases between. CDR3 bases: TGTGCCAGCAGTTTCAGGGGATCAGATACGCAGTATTTT. Protein sequence: CASSFRGSDTQYF.

In nucleotides, the CDR3 is TGCGCCAGCAGCTTCGGCGGTAATACAGATACGCAGTATTTT. Its translation is CASSFGGNTDTQYF. The chain recombines TRBV5-1 with TRBJ2-3; no clear D gene. The CDR3 length is 14 residues. V lost 2 bases and J lost 3, with 10 bases in between. Germline V gene lookup returns CDR1 SGHRS and CDR2 YFSETQ.

The table lists this clonotype with many counts. The chain has TRBV3-1 and TRBJ1-5; unclear D gene. The germline gives CDR1 LGHDT, CDR2 YNNKEL (reference sequence). The length of the CDR3 is 14 residues. The V end lost 2 bases, the J end lost 4 bases, and 9 bases lay between the germline ends. CDR3 bases: TGTGCCAGCAGCCAACGTACGGATAATCAGCCCCAGCATTTT. The encoded protein is CASSQRTDNQPQHF.